A selection of T cell receptor beta chains follows, all from one sample in a study of blood T cells in healthy people across ages. One entry per CDR3 protein, called by TCRdb with MiXCR from the 5' RACE reads. The sample records approximately 900,000 distinct CDR3 sequences, around 48% being singletons. The sequenced material came from blood. The receptor source for this set is a man aged 30 to 39 in good health. The CDR3 runs from the conserved cysteine through the conserved F or W. D genes are given only for firm matches. Clone size is given for some rows only: seen once, a few or many times, or a class if the clone is expanded.

few	TRBV29-1	TRBD1	TRBJ2-7	CSVEGQETYEQYF	TGCAGCGTGGAAGGACAGGAAACCTACGAGCAGTACTTC
.	TRBV2	.	TRBJ2-2	CATSNQGTNTGELFF	TGTGCCACGAGCAACCAGGGTACGAACACCGGGGAGCTGTTTTTT
.	TRBV18	TRBD2	TRBJ2-1	CASSPVGTSPYNEQFF	TGTGCCAGCTCACCCGTGGGGACTAGCCCTTACAATGAGCAGTTCTTC
.	TRBV28	.	TRBJ2-3	CASIEVGRGDTQYF	TGTGCCAGCATCGAAGTAGGACGGGGAGATACGCAGTATTTT
.	TRBV30	.	TRBJ1-1	CAWSIGTEAFF	TGTGCCTGGAGTATTGGAACTGAAGCTTTCTTT
once	TRBV27	.	TRBJ2-5	CASSLLATGYNEQYF	TGTGCCAGCAGCCTCCTGGCAACGGGGTACAATGAGCAGTACTTC
once	TRBV27	TRBD2	TRBJ2-1	CASSSGTSGVSSYNEQFF	TGTGCCAGCAGTTCCGGGACTAGCGGGGTTAGCTCCTACAATGAGCAGTTCTTC
.	TRBV7-2	.	TRBJ1-1	CASSLQGGKTEAFF	TGTGCCAGCAGCTTACAGGGAGGCAAGACTGAAGCTTTCTTT
many	TRBV4-1	.	TRBJ1-6	CASSLQGNNSPLHF	TGCGCCAGCAGCCTCCAGGGGAATAATTCACCCCTCCACTTT
.	TRBV4-3	.	TRBJ1-4	CASSQGSGFGKLFF	TGCGCCAGCAGCCAAGGGTCGGGGTTTGGAAAACTGTTTTTT
.	TRBV6-1	TRBD1	TRBJ2-7	CASRYTGTGDPYEQYF	TGTGCCAGCAGATATACCGGGACAGGGGACCCCTACGAGCAGTACTTC
.	TRBV4-1	TRBD2	TRBJ2-5	CASSQESSGGAETQYF	TGCGCCAGCAGCCAAGAATCAAGCGGGGGGGCTGAGACCCAGTACTTC
.	TRBV24-1	.	TRBJ2-1	CATSDLANEQFF	TGTGCCACCAGTGATTTGGCCAATGAGCAGTTCTTC
.	TRBV6-2/TRBV6-3	.	TRBJ2-7	CASRSSASYEQYF	TGTGCCAGCAGGTCGTCGGCCTCCTACGAGCAGTACTTC
.	TRBV30	TRBD1	TRBJ1-1	CAWSQGANTEAFF	TGTGCCTGGTCACAGGGGGCCAACACTGAAGCTTTCTTT
.	TRBV7-9	.	TRBJ1-1	CASSLIRLGRGVAEAFF	TGTGCCAGCAGCTTAATAAGGCTCGGGAGGGGTGTCGCTGAAGCTTTCTTT
.	TRBV2	TRBD1	TRBJ1-1	CASRVAQGARTEAFF	TGTGCCAGCAGGGTTGCACAGGGGGCGCGAACTGAAGCTTTCTTT
many	TRBV4-1	TRBD1	TRBJ1-2	CASSQGRTGYGYTF	TGCGCCAGCAGCCAAGGGAGGACAGGCTATGGCTACACCTTC
.	TRBV29-1	.	TRBJ1-2	CSVEIGYGYTF	TGCAGCGTTGAAATAGGCTATGGCTACACCTTC
many	TRBV4-1	.	TRBJ1-2	CASSQAAGATYGYTF	TGCGCCAGCAGCCAAGCCGCCGGGGCTACCTATGGCTACACCTTC
.	TRBV20-1	TRBD1	TRBJ1-4	CSAGAGQGAWNEKLFF	TGCAGTGCTGGAGCGGGACAGGGGGCATGGAATGAAAAACTGTTTTTT
.	TRBV5-1	.	TRBJ1-4	CASSRRGATNEKLFF	TGCGCCAGCAGCCGCAGGGGAGCAACTAATGAAAAACTGTTTTTT
once	TRBV7-7	.	TRBJ2-5	CASSPVGPETQYF	TGTGCTAGCAGCCCCGTGGGGCCAGAGACCCAGTACTTC
few	TRBV7-2	TRBD1	TRBJ2-1	CASSLTGPEQFF	TGTGCCAGCAGCTTGACAGGGCCTGAGCAGTTCTTC
few	TRBV6-5	.	TRBJ1-2	CASSYTQGKVYGYTF	TGTGCCAGCAGTTACACACAGGGAAAGGTCTATGGCTACACCTTC
.	TRBV18	TRBD1	TRBJ2-5	CASSPRQGSQETQYF	TGTGCCAGCTCACCAAGACAGGGGAGCCAAGAGACCCAGTACTTC
.	TRBV4-1	.	TRBJ1-2	CASSQAQPNYGYTF	TGCGCCAGCAGCCAAGCCCAACCTAACTATGGCTACACCTTC
.	TRBV9	.	TRBJ2-1	CASSPRLGETYNEQFF	TGTGCCAGCAGCCCCCGGCTGGGGGAAACCTACAATGAGCAGTTCTTC
many	TRBV4-2	TRBD2	TRBJ2-3	CASSQDPAGGTDTQYF	TGTGCCAGCAGCCAAGATCCTGCGGGGGGCACAGATACGCAGTATTTT